This T cell receptor beta chain was captured by sequencing in a study of cytomegalovirus exposure and HLA in healthy donors. Study information: Sequencing of roughly 180 million T cells in an earlier analysis found 100 million to 140 million unique TCR beta sequences. The study placed over 65% of its approximately 400 genotyped donors in the Caucasian-associated ancestry cluster. Study results and limitations: The authors assumed roughly uniform sequencing depth across donors for presence/absence analyses.

The PCR ran on 60 Vbeta and 13 Jbeta primers. The protocol was immunoSEQ multiplex PCR, while the TCRdb copy is restricted to in-frame clones and leaves out a portion. Of around 300,000 clones listed, about 75% are singletons. About this clone itself: Its specificity is not known.

Sequences were obtained from PBMCs. The receptor's source is a female donor in good health and CMV-seronegative.

For the CDR3, the DNA is TGTGCCAGCGGAGATCAGGGGGCATGGGAGCAGTACTTC. Amino acid sequence: CASGDQGAWEQYF. The rearrangement links TRBV5-6 to TRBJ2-5, with 8 bases lining up with TRBD1. CDR3 length: 13 amino acids. Germline assignment: CDR1 SGHDT and CDR2 YYEEEE. V lost 7 bases and J lost 11; bases outside the gene matches: 13.